The source of this TCR beta chain is a study of cytomegalovirus exposure and HLA in healthy donors. Germline trimming cut 0 bases from V and 5 bases from J; bases unmatched to any gene: 5. The CDR3 sequence is 16 residues long. The germline CDR1 and CDR2 sequences are SGHTA and FQGNSA. In the PCR, 60 Vbeta and 13 Jbeta primers were used. Libraries were prepared by immunoSEQ multiplex PCR; TCRdb keeps only in-frame clonotypes and omits some of them. The table shows fewer than 130,000 clones, with more than 60% occurring only once. The sequence was collected from a female donor in good health and CMV-seropositive. The rearrangement joins TRBV7-2 to TRBJ2-2; 8 bases agree with TRBD2. Sequencing was done on a sample of PBMCs. CDR3 loop: CASSLASGVGTGELFF. Here the CDR3 DNA reads TGTGCCAGCAGCTTAGCTAGCGGGGTTGGGACCGGGGAGCTGTTTTTT.